These 2 T cell receptor beta chains originate from one sample sequenced in a study of OX40 agonist ivuxolimab in advanced cancers. The assay was immunoSEQ multiplex PCR, and TCRdb's table has in-frame clones only and misses some. Among over 20,000 clones listed, just under 85% were seen once. The input for sequencing was CD4+ or CD8+ T cells sorted from blood, taken in a trial of the OX40 agonist ivuxolimab. The receptors shown here come from an adult with an advanced solid tumor such as melanoma, head and neck, liver or kidney cancer.

The V call is TRBV28, the J call TRBJ2-7; TRBD1 might be the D (6 bases). The V and J ends lost 5 bases and 2 bases respectively, with 16 bases between them. The CDR3 loop spans 15 amino acids. Per germline, CDR1 MDHEN and CDR2 SYDVKM. DNA of the CDR3: TGTGCCAGCAGTCCTCAGGGGTCCTTAGCCTACGAGCAGTACTTC. It translates to CASSPQGSLAYEQYF.

J is TRBJ2-3 and V is TRBV19; D may match TRBD1 or TRBD2 (5 bases each). CDR3 length: 13 amino acids. The V end lost 8 bases, the J end lost 6 bases, and 15 bases lay between the germline ends. Germline V gives CDR1 LNHDA, CDR2 SQIVND (reference sequence). Here the CDR3 reads CASQPGTPDTQYF. In DNA, the CDR3 is TGTGCCAGTCAACCAGGGACCCCGGATACGCAGTATTTT.